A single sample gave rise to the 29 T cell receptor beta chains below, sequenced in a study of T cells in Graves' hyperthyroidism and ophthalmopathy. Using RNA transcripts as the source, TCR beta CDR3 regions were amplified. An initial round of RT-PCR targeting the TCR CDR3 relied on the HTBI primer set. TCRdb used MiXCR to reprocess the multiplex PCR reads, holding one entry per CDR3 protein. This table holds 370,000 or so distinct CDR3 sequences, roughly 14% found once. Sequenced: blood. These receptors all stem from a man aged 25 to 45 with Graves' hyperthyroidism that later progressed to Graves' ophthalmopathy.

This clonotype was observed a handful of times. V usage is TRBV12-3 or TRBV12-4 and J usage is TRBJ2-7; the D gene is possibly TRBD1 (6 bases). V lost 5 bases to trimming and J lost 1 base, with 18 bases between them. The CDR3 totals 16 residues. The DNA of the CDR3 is TGTGCCAGCAGTAACCACAGGGCGCCCAAGTCCTACGAGCAGTACTTC. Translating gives CASSNHRAPKSYEQYF.

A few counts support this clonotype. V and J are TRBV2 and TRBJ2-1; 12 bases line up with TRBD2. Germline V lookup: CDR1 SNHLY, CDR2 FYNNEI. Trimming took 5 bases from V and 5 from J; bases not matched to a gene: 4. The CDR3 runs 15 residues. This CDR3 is CASSFLAGGDNEQFF. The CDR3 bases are TGTGCCAGCAGTTTCCTAGCGGGGGGGGACAATGAGCAGTTCTTC.

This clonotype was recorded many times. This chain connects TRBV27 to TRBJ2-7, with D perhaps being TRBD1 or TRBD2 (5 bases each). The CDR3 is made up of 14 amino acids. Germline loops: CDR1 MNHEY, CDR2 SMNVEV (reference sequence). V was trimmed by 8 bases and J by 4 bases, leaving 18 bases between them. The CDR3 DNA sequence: TGTGCCAGCGGCCGGGACCGAGCTCGTTACGAGCAGTACTTC. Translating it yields CASGRDRARYEQYF.

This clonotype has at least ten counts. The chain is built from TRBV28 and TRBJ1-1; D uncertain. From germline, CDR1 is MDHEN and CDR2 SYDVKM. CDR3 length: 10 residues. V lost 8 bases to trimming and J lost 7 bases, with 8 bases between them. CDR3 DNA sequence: TGTGCCAGCCGACGGGTTGAAGCTTTCTTT. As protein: CASRRVEAFF.

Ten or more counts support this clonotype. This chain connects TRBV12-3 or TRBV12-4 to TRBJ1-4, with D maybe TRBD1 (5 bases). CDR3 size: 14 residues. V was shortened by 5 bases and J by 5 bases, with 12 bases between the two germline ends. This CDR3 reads CASSPRQRNEKLFF. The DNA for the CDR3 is TGTGCCAGCAGTCCGAGACAGAGGAATGAAAAACTGTTTTTT.

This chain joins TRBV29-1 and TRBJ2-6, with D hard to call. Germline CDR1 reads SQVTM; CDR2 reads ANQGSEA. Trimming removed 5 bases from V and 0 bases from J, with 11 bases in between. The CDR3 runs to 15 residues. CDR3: CSVLYRSSGANVLTF. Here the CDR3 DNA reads TGCAGCGTTCTTTATAGGAGCTCTGGGGCCAACGTCCTGACTTTC.

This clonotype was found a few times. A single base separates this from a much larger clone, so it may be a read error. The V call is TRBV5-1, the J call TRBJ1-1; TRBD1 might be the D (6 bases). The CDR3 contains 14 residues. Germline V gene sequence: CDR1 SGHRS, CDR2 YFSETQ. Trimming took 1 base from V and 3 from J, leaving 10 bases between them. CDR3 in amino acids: CASSLRGKDTEAFF. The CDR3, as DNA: TGCGCCAGCAGCTTGAGGGGGAAGGACACTGAAGCTTTCTTT.

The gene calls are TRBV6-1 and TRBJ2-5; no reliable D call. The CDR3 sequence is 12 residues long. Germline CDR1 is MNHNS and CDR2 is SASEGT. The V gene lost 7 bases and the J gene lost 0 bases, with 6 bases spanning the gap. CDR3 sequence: CASTPDQETQYF. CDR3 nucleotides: TGTGCCAGCACCCCAGACCAAGAGACCCAGTACTTC.

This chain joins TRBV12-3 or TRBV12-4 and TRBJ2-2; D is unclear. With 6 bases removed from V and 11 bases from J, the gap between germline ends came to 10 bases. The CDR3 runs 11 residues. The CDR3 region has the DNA TGTGCCAGCAGCCAGGCTCGTGAGCTGTTTTTT. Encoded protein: CASSQARELFF.

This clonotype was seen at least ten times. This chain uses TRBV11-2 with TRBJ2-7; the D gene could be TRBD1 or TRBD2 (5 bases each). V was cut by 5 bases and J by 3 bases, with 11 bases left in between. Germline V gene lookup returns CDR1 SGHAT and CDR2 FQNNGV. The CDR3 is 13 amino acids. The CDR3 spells CASSQPGRYEQYF. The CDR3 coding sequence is TGTGCCAGCAGCCAGCCGGGGCGCTACGAGCAGTACTTC.

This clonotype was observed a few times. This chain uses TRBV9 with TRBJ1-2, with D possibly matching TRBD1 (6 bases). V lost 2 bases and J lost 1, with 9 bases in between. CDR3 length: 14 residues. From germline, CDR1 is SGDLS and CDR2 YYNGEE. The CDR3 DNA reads TGTGCCAGCAGCGTCAGGGGATTTAACTATGGCTACACCTTC. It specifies CASSVRGFNYGYTF.

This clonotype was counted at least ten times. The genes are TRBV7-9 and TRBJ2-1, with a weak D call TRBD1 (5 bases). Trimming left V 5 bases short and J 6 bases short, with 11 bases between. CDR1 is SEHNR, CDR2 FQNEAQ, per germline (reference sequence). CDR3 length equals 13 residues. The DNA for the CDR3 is TGTGCCAGCAGCCCGGCAGGGCCCAATGAGCAGTTCTTC. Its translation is CASSPAGPNEQFF.

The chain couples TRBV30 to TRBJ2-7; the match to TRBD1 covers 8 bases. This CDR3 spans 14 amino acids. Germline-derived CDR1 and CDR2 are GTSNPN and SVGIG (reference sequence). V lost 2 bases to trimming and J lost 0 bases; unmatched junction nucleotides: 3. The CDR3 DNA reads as TGTGCCTGGAGTCCAGGGGGCGCCTCCTACGAGCAGTACTTC. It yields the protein CAWSPGGASYEQYF. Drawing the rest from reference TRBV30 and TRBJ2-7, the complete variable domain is SQTIHQWPATLVQPVGSPLSLECTVEGTSNPNLYWYRQAAGRGLQLLFYSVGIGQISSEVPQNLSASRPQDRQFILSSKKLLLSDSGFYLCAWSPGGASYEQYFGPGTRLTVT.

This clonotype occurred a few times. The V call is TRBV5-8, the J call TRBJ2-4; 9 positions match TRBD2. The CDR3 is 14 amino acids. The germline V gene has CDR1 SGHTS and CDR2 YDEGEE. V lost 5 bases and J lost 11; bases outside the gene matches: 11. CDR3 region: CASRRRERGAFQYF. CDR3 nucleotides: TGTGCCAGCAGGCGGCGTGAGCGGGGGGCCTTTCAGTACTTC.

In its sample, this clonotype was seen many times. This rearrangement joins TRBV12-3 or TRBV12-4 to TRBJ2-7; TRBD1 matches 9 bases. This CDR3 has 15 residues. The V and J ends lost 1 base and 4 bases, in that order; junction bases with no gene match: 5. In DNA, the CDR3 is TGTGCCAGCAGTTTAGGGGGACAGGGCCTGTACGAGCAGTACTTC. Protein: CASSLGGQGLYEQYF.

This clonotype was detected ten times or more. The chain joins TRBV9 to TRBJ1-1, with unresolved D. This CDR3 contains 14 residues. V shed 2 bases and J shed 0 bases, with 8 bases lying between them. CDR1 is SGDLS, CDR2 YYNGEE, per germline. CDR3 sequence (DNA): TGTGCCAGCAGCGTCGACGCGGTGAACACTGAAGCTTTCTTT. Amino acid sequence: CASSVDAVNTEAFF. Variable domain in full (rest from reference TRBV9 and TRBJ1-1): DSGVTQTPKHLITATGQRVTLRCSPRSGDLSVYWYQQSLDQGLQFLIQYYNGEERAKGNILERFSAQQFPDLHSELNLSSLELGDSALYFCASSVDAVNTEAFFGQGTRLTVV.

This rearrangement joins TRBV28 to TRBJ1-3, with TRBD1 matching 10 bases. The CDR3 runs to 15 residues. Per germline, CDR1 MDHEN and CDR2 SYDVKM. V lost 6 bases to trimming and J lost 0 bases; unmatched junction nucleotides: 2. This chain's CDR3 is CASRGQGSSGNTIYF. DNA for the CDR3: TGTGCCAGCAGGGGACAGGGGAGCTCTGGAAACACCATATATTTT.

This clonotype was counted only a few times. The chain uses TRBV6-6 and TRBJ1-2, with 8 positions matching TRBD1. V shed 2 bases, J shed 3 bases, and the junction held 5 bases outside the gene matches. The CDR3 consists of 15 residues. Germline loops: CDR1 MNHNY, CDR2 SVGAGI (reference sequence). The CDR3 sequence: CASSYGATGDYGYTF. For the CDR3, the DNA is TGTGCCAGCAGTTACGGGGCGACAGGGGACTATGGCTACACCTTC.

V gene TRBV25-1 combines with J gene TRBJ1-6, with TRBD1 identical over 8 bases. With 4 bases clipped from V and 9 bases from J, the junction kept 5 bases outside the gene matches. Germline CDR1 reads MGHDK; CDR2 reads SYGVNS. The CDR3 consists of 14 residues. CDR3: CASSGQGYFSPLHF. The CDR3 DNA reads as TGTGCCAGCAGTGGACAGGGGTATTTTTCACCCCTCCACTTT.

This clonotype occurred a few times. This CDR3 is CASSVGLDRANYGYTF. The CDR3 nucleotides are TGTGCCAGCAGCGTAGGGTTAGACAGGGCTAACTATGGCTACACCTTC. The rearrangement joins TRBV9 to TRBJ1-2; 7 bases align to TRBD1. In germline, CDR1 is SGDLS, CDR2 YYNGEE. The trim removed 0 bases at V and 0 bases at J, leaving 5 bases unmatched. This CDR3 spans 16 amino acids.

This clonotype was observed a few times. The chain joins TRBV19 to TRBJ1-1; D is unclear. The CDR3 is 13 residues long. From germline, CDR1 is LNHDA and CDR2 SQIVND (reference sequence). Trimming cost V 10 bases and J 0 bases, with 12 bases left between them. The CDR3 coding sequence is TGTGCCACCGGTGGTCTCTTGAACACTGAAGCTTTCTTT. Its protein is CATGGLLNTEAFF.

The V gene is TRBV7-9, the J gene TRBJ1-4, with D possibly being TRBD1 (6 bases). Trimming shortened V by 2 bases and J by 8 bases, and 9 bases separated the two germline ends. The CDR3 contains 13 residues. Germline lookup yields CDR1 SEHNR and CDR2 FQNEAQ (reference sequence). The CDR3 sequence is CASSLTGYEKLFF. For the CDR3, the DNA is TGTGCCAGCAGCTTAACAGGGTACGAAAAACTGTTTTTT.

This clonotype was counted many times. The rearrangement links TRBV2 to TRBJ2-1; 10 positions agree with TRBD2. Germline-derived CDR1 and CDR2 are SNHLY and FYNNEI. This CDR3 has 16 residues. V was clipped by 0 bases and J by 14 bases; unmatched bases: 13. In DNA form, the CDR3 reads TGTGCCAGCAGTGAAGCGATCTTAGCGGGGGGCATTAGGGAGTTCTTC. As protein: CASSEAILAGGIREFF.

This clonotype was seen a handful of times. Here the CDR3 reads CASSQEGSGKDQPQHF. As DNA, the CDR3 is TGTGCCAGCAGCCAAGAAGGTTCAGGGAAGGATCAGCCCCAGCATTTT. This sequence joins TRBV3-1 and TRBJ1-5, with a possible D match to TRBD1 (5 bases). There are 16 residues in the CDR3. Trimming pared 0 bases from V and 5 bases from J, leaving 14 bases between. Germline values: CDR1 LGHDT, CDR2 YNNKEL (reference sequence).

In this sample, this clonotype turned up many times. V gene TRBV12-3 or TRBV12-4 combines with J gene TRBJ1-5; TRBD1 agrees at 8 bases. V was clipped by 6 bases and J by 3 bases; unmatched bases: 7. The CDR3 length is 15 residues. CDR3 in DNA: TGTGCCAGCAGATCAGGGGGCACCTCCAATCAGCCCCAGCATTTT. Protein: CASRSGGTSNQPQHF.

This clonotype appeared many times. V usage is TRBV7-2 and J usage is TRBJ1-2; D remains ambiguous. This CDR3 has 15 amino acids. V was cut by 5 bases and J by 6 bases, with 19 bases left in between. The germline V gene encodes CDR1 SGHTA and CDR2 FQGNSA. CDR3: CASSPSSGVGDGYTF. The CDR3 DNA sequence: TGTGCCAGCAGCCCCTCATCCGGGGTAGGAGATGGCTACACCTTC. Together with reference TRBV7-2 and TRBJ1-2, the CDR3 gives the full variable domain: GAGVSQSPSNKVTEKGKDVELRCDPISGHTALYWYRQSLGQGLEFLIYFQGNSAPDKSGLPSDRFSAERTGGSVSTLTIQRTQQEDSAVYLCASSPSSGVGDGYTFGSGTRLTVV.

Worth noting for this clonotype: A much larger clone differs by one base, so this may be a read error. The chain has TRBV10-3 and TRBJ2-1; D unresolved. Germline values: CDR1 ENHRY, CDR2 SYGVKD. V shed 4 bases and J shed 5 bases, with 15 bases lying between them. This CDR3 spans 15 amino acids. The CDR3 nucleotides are TGTGCCATCAGTGCCTGGATGGCCCTCAACAATGAGCAGTTCTTC. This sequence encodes CAISAWMALNNEQFF.

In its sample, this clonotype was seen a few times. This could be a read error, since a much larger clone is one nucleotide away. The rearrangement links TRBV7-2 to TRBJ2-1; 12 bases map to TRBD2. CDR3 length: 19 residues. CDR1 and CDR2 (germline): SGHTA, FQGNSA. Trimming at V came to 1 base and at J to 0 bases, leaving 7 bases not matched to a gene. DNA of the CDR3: TGTGCCAGCAGCTTAGATGGTCTAGCGGGGGGGACCTCCTACAATGAGCAGTTCTTC. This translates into CASSLDGLAGGTSYNEQFF.

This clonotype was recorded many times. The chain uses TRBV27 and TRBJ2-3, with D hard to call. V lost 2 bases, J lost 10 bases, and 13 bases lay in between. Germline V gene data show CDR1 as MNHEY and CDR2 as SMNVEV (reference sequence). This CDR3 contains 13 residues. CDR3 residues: CASSLGRAFAQYF. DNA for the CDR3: TGTGCCAGCAGTTTAGGTAGAGCCTTTGCGCAGTATTTT.